This passage covers 18 T cell receptor beta chains from one sample sequenced in a study of blood T cell repertoires in COVID-19. Sequencing was performed with immunoSEQ multiplex PCR; in TCRdb, only in-frame clones are kept and a portion is missing. The table includes about 160,000 clones, 80% to 90% detected once. Sequencing input: peripheral blood. All receptors derive from a man aged 55 to 70 with acute or convalescent COVID-19.

The chain recombines TRBV14 with TRBJ1-4; 7 bases fit TRBD1. The CDR3 consists of 14 residues. The junction had 7 bases not matched to a gene; V was cut back by 4 bases and J by 8 bases. Germline V gene data show CDR1 as SGHDN and CDR2 as FVKESK. DNA of the CDR3: TGTGCCAGCAGCCGAGAGGGGGCACGGGAAAAACTGTTTTTT. It codes for CASSREGAREKLFF.

Here the CDR3 DNA reads TGTGCCAGCAGCCGAAGACAGGGAGCGAACACTGAAGCTTTCTTT. Its protein product is CASSRRQGANTEAFF. The chain couples TRBV3-1 (or the pseudogene TRBV3-2) to TRBJ1-1; 7 bases agree with TRBD1. Germline V gene sequence: CDR1 LGHDT, CDR2 YNNKEL (reference sequence). This CDR3 has 15 residues. V lost 4 bases and J lost 1; bases outside the gene matches: 6.

This clone was counted once. This chain uses TRBV5-1 with TRBJ2-7; 9 positions agree with TRBD1. The CDR3 is made up of 14 amino acids. V gave up 5 bases and J gave up 3 bases; unmatched junction bases: 6. The germline CDR1 and CDR2 sequences are SGHRS and YFSETQ. The CDR3 loop reads CASRPGQGNYEQYF. Here the CDR3 DNA reads TGCGCCAGCAGACCAGGACAGGGGAACTACGAGCAGTACTTC.

This rearrangement joins TRBV15 to TRBJ1-1; tentative D call: TRBD1 (5 bases). Germline CDR1 is LNHNV and CDR2 is YYDKDF (reference sequence). The CDR3 spans 14 residues. V was cut by 5 bases and J by 0 bases, with 10 bases left in between. CDR3 loop: CATSLGLLNTEAFF. Here the CDR3 DNA reads TGTGCCACCAGCCTGGGACTCTTGAACACTGAAGCTTTCTTT.

This chain connects TRBV2 to TRBJ2-7, with 7 bases matching TRBD2. CDR1 is SNHLY and CDR2 is FYNNEI in the germline V gene. The CDR3 runs to 15 residues. J lost 3 bases, V lost 4 bases, and 9 bases had no gene match. CDR3 region: CASSGGTTGLYEQYF. The CDR3 DNA reads TGTGCCAGCAGTGGAGGGACTACGGGGCTCTACGAGCAGTACTTC.

This chain uses TRBV6-5 with TRBJ1-1; D remains unclear. Trimming stripped 7 bases from V and 5 bases from J, with 14 bases between. This CDR3 region has 13 residues. The germline V gene has CDR1 MNHEY and CDR2 SVGAGI. CDR3 region: CASTQAGRTEAFF. The CDR3 DNA sequence: TGTGCCAGCACCCAAGCGGGGAGGACTGAAGCTTTCTTT.

The V call is TRBV6-5, the J call TRBJ2-3; D is possibly TRBD2 (6 bases). CDR1 and CDR2 (germline): MNHEY, SVGAGI. V was shortened by 6 bases and J by 4 bases, with 17 bases between the two germline ends. The CDR3 is 15 amino acids. DNA for the CDR3: TGTGCCAGCAGCCTCGGGACTGAATATTCAGATACGCAGTATTTT. Translating gives CASSLGTEYSDTQYF.

The chain is built from TRBV24-1 and TRBJ2-3; D might be TRBD1 (5 bases). Germline lookup yields CDR1 KGHDR and CDR2 SFDVKD. V gave up 4 bases and J gave up 4 bases, with 5 bases separating them. This CDR3 has 12 amino acids. This CDR3 reads CATSDRADTQYF. The CDR3 nucleotides are TGTGCCACCAGTGACAGGGCAGATACGCAGTATTTT.

Ten or more counts support this clone. The chain employs TRBV19 and TRBJ1-2; D might be TRBD1 (5 bases). Germline V gene data show CDR1 as LNHDA and CDR2 as SQIVND (reference sequence). Trimming removed 8 bases from V and 6 bases from J, with 22 bases in between. The CDR3 runs 15 residues. DNA of the CDR3: TGTGCCAGTGCTCAACTCGCCGGGGGAAGGAATGGCTACACCTTC. It encodes CASAQLAGGRNGYTF.

The genes are TRBV5-8 and TRBJ2-1, with D maybe TRBD1 (6 bases). Per germline, CDR1 SGHTS and CDR2 YDEGEE. V shed 1 base and J shed 0 bases, with 8 bases lying between them. The CDR3 contains 15 residues. The CDR3 protein is CASSLQGSSYNEQFF. Written as DNA, the CDR3 is TGTGCCAGCAGCTTGCAGGGGAGCTCCTACAATGAGCAGTTCTTC.

The CDR3 reads CASSGQQTNTGELFF. The CDR3, as DNA: TGTGCCAGCTCCGGACAGCAAACGAACACCGGGGAGCTGTTTTTT. The V call is TRBV2, the J call TRBJ2-2; D is perhaps TRBD1 (6 bases). CDR1 is SNHLY and CDR2 is FYNNEI in the germline V gene. Trimming cost V 8 bases and J 0 bases, with 13 bases left between them. CDR3 length equals 15 residues.

V and J are TRBV5-1 and TRBJ2-3; D possibly corresponds to TRBD1 (6 bases). The ends were cut back, 5 bases at V and 2 bases at J, with 12 bases in the middle. CDR3 length: 14 amino acids. Germline-derived CDR1 and CDR2 are SGHRS and YFSETQ. Written as DNA, the CDR3 is TGCGCCAGCAGTTCCGGACAGCACACAGATACGCAGTATTTT. Its translation: CASSSGQHTDTQYF.

This chain links TRBV11-2 with TRBJ2-2, with 8 positions matching TRBD2. Germline assignment: CDR1 SGHAT and CDR2 FQNNGV. V dropped 5 bases and J dropped 3; count of bases not matched to a gene: 5. This CDR3 spans 15 amino acids. CDR3 sequence reads: CASSLTGGDTGELFF. CDR3 coding DNA: TGTGCCAGCAGCCTGACGGGGGGGGACACCGGGGAGCTGTTTTTT. The variable domain in full, with the rest retrieved from reference TRBV11-2 and TRBJ2-2, is EAGVAQSPRYKIIEKRQSVAFWCNPISGHATLYWYQQILGQGPKLLIQFQNNGVVDDSQLPKDRFSAERLKGVDSTLKIQPAKLEDSAVYLCASSLTGGDTGELFFGEGSRLTVL.

The rearrangement links TRBV3-1 (or the pseudogene TRBV3-2) to TRBJ2-3; D might be TRBD2 (5 bases). Germline-derived CDR1 and CDR2 are LGHDT and YNNKEL (reference sequence). This CDR3 comprises 15 residues. V lost 4 bases, J lost 0 bases, and 11 bases lay in between. CDR3 loop: CASSLRRGSTDTQYF. The DNA of the CDR3 is TGTGCCAGCAGCCTCAGACGGGGAAGCACAGATACGCAGTATTTT.

CDR3 sequence (DNA): TGCGCCAGCAGCCAAGAAAGGGCCACCGGGGGAAAACTGTTTTTT. Translating gives CASSQERATGGKLFF. The chain links TRBV4-1 to TRBJ1-4; weak D call: TRBD1 (5 bases). There are 15 residues in the CDR3. The germline V gene encodes CDR1 MGHRA and CDR2 YSYEKL. Trimming removed 0 bases from V and 10 bases from J, with 15 bases in between.

The chain carries TRBV5-1 and TRBJ2-3; a possible D gene is TRBD2 (7 bases). The germline CDR1 and CDR2 sequences are SGHRS and YFSETQ. V was clipped by 5 bases and J by 0 bases, with 16 bases between them. CDR3 length: 16 residues. For the CDR3, the DNA is TGCGCCAGCAGTGCCGAGGGGGGGCTGAGCACAGATACGCAGTATTTT. It codes for CASSAEGGLSTDTQYF.

The chain uses TRBV3-1 (or the pseudogene TRBV3-2) and TRBJ2-3; D unclear. The germline V gene encodes CDR1 LGHDT and CDR2 YNNKEL (reference sequence). The V gene lost 2 bases and the J gene lost 0 bases, with 3 bases spanning the gap. This CDR3 region has 13 residues. The DNA for the CDR3 is TGTGCCAGCAGCCAATCTAGCACAGATACGCAGTATTTT. This gives the protein CASSQSSTDTQYF.

CDR3 bases: TGTGCCAGCAGCTTGGGGACTAGCGGTTCTAGCACAGATACGCAGTATTTT. Its translation is CASSLGTSGSSTDTQYF. The chain carries TRBV5-4 and TRBJ2-3; TRBD2 agrees at 10 bases. CDR3 size: 17 residues. Germline V gene lookup returns CDR1 SGHNT and CDR2 YYREEE (reference sequence). V shed 0 bases and J 0 bases; nucleotides not matched to a gene: 4.